What follows are 21 T cell receptor beta chains derived from one specimen sequenced in a study of OX40 agonist ivuxolimab in advanced cancers. Data came from immunoSEQ multiplex PCR; TCRdb stores just in-frame clones and leaves some out. The sample contains roughly 17,000 clones, 65% to 80% of which appear only once. This material consisted of CD4+ or CD8+ T cells sorted from blood, taken in a trial of the OX40 agonist ivuxolimab. The receptors shown here come from an adult with an advanced solid tumor such as melanoma, head and neck, liver or kidney cancer.

The gene calls are TRBV28 and TRBJ2-1; 13 bases are a match to TRBD2. This CDR3 is 17 amino acids long. Germline lookup yields CDR1 MDHEN and CDR2 SYDVKM. V shed 5 bases and J 7 bases; nucleotides not matched to a gene: 11. CDR3 in DNA: TGTGCCAGCAGTATAACTAGCGGGAGGGCCTATAGGAATGAGCAGTTCTTC. This translates into CASSITSGRAYRNEQFF.

This clone is labeled medium-sized. J is TRBJ1-1 and V is TRBV29-1, with unresolved D. Trimming stripped 4 bases from V and 4 bases from J, with 7 bases between. CDR1 and CDR2 from the germline V gene are SQVTM and ANQGSEA. The CDR3 spans 11 residues. CDR3: CSVGGGTEAFF. CDR3 bases: TGCAGCGTTGGAGGCGGCACTGAAGCTTTCTTT.

The rearrangement uses TRBV4-1 and TRBJ2-7; D is ambiguous. From germline, CDR1 is MGHRA and CDR2 YSYEKL. The CDR3 is 13 amino acids. V lost 1 base and J 2 bases, leaving 6 bases between the germline ends. Here the CDR3 DNA reads TGCGCCAGCAGCCAAGTCGTCCCCTACGAGCAGTACTTC. It translates to CASSQVVPYEQYF.

The chain has TRBV11-3 and TRBJ2-7, with D perhaps TRBD1 or TRBD2 (5 bases each). Trimming stripped 5 bases from V and 2 bases from J, with 16 bases between. Germline V gene lookup returns CDR1 SGHNT and CDR2 YENEEA. The CDR3 totals 15 residues. CDR3 protein: CASSTADIPPYEQYF. As DNA, the CDR3 is TGTGCCAGCAGCACAGCGGACATCCCCCCCTACGAGCAGTACTTC.

The CDR3 here is CASSPSLGGMSREQYF. The CDR3 region has the DNA TGTGCCAGCAGCCCTTCCCTAGGCGGGATGTCGCGTGAGCAGTACTTC. The rearrangement joins TRBV7-9 to TRBJ2-7, with a possible D match to TRBD2 (6 bases). Germline CDR1 is SEHNR and CDR2 is FQNEAQ (reference sequence). This CDR3 region has 16 residues. Between the trimmed V and J ends, which lost 5 bases and 7 bases, there was a span of 24 bases.

The J gene is TRBJ2-7, the V gene TRBV4-1; D gene unclear. Trimming removed 1 base at V and 0 bases at J, with 4 bases between. CDR1 and CDR2 (germline): MGHRA, YSYEKL. This CDR3 has 13 amino acids. The CDR3 DNA sequence: TGCGCCAGCAGCCAAGGGAACTCCTACGAGCAGTACTTC. The encoded protein is CASSQGNSYEQYF.

V and J are TRBV7-9 and TRBJ1-2, with D possibly being TRBD1 (6 bases). Germline V gene data show CDR1 as SEHNR and CDR2 as FQNEAQ (reference sequence). Trimming took 4 bases from V and 4 from J, leaving 19 bases between them. The CDR3 runs 16 residues. The CDR3 is CASSYDGQQIVYGYTF. CDR3 DNA sequence: TGTGCCAGCAGCTATGATGGACAGCAGATTGTCTATGGCTACACCTTC.

The chain uses TRBV19 and TRBJ2-2, with TRBD2 identical over 7 bases. Germline trimming cut 6 bases from V and 1 base from J; bases unmatched to any gene: 5. Looked up from germline, CDR1 is LNHDA and CDR2 is SQIVND (reference sequence). CDR3 length: 15 residues. Here the CDR3 reads CASRPPGGNTGELFF. The CDR3 DNA is TGTGCCAGTAGACCTCCGGGGGGGAACACCGGGGAGCTGTTTTTT. Using reference TRBV19 and TRBJ2-2 for the parts outside the CDR3, the full variable domain is DGGITQSPKYLFRKEGQNVTLSCEQNLNHDAMYWYRQDPGQGLRLIYYSQIVNDFQKGDIAEGYSVSREKKESFPLTVTSAQKNPTAFYLCASRPPGGNTGELFFGEGSRLTVL.

The gene calls are TRBV7-9 and TRBJ2-1, with 10 bases that match TRBD2. Trimming cost V 6 bases and J 4 bases; bases outside gene matches: 6. The CDR3 covers 15 residues. The germline gives CDR1 SEHNR, CDR2 FQNEAQ (reference sequence). CDR3 DNA sequence: TGTGCCAGCAGTCCAACTAGCGGGATTTACAATGAGCAGTTCTTC. Translation gives CASSPTSGIYNEQFF. The whole variable domain, filled in from reference TRBV7-9 and TRBJ2-1, reads DTGVSQNPRHKITKRGQNVTFRCDPISEHNRLYWYRQTLGQGPEFLTYFQNEAQLEKSRLLSDRFSAERPKGSFSTLEIQRTEQGDSAMYLCASSPTSGIYNEQFFGPGTRLTVL.

CDR3 DNA: TGTGCCAGTAGTAGAACGGGCCAAAAAGAGACCCAGTACTTC. Translating gives CASSRTGQKETQYF. J is TRBJ2-5 and V is TRBV19; D not certain. This CDR3 has 14 residues. Germline assignment: CDR1 LNHDA and CDR2 SQIVND (reference sequence). V lost 4 bases and J 3 bases, leaving 12 bases between the germline ends. The entire variable domain, with the rest obtained from reference TRBV19 and TRBJ2-5, is as follows: DGGITQSPKYLFRKEGQNVTLSCEQNLNHDAMYWYRQDPGQGLRLIYYSQIVNDFQKGDIAEGYSVSREKKESFPLTVTSAQKNPTAFYLCASSRTGQKETQYFGPGTRLLVL.

J is TRBJ1-2 and V is TRBV19; weak D call: TRBD1 (6 bases). This CDR3 is 15 amino acids long. V lost 6 bases, J lost 4 bases, and 18 bases lay in between. The germline gives CDR1 LNHDA, CDR2 SQIVND (reference sequence). CDR3 in amino acids: CASSMKGGLGYGYTF. In DNA form, the CDR3 reads TGTGCCAGTAGCATGAAGGGGGGGCTTGGCTATGGCTACACCTTC.

V gene TRBV27 combines with J gene TRBJ2-7; 10 nucleotides line up with TRBD2. Germline assignment: CDR1 MNHEY and CDR2 SMNVEV (reference sequence). V lost 2 bases to trimming and J lost 3 bases; unmatched junction nucleotides: 7. The length of the CDR3 is 16 residues. CDR3 DNA sequence: TGTGCCAGCAGTTTAAGGTCGGGACTAGCGATCTACGAGCAGTACTTC. Protein: CASSLRSGLAIYEQYF.

V and J are TRBV7-9 and TRBJ2-7; 8 positions match TRBD1. Germline-derived CDR1 and CDR2 are SEHNR and FQNEAQ (reference sequence). The CDR3 contains 15 residues. J gave up 3 bases and V 1 base, and 5 bases lay outside the gene matches. For the CDR3, the DNA is TGTGCCAGCAGCTTAGGGACAGGGATTTTCTACGAGCAGTACTTC. This encodes CASSLGTGIFYEQYF.

This clone has more than one count but fewer than ten. J is TRBJ1-5 and V is TRBV7-8; 7 nucleotides agree with TRBD1. Germline trimming cut 2 bases from V and 5 bases from J; bases unmatched to any gene: 3. CDR3 length: 14 amino acids. Germline CDR1 is SGHVS and CDR2 is FQNEAQ. The CDR3 coding sequence is TGTGCCAGCAGCTTATACAGGGGCGATCAGCCCCAGCATTTT. Its protein is CASSLYRGDQPQHF.

This clone was seen once. This rearrangement joins TRBV27 to TRBJ2-3; no definite D call. V lost 4 bases and J lost 0, with 8 bases in between. CDR3 length: 14 amino acids. CDR1 is MNHEY, CDR2 SMNVEV, per germline (reference sequence). This CDR3 is CASSWSISTDTQYF. As DNA, the CDR3 is TGTGCCAGCAGTTGGTCAATTAGCACAGATACGCAGTATTTT.

The chain employs TRBV6-5 and TRBJ2-7; 9 bases are shared with TRBD1. CDR3 size: 16 residues. V lost 3 bases, J lost 3 bases, and 9 bases stayed unmatched. The germline V gene has CDR1 MNHEY and CDR2 SVGAGI. The DNA of the CDR3 is TGTGCCAGCAGTTATTACAGGGGGCCACCCGGCTACGAGCAGTACTTC. This sequence encodes CASSYYRGPPGYEQYF.

A few counts support this clone. CDR3: CASWDRVTYEQYF. In DNA form, the CDR3 reads TGTGCCAGTTGGGACAGGGTCACCTACGAGCAGTACTTC. The chain employs TRBV19 and TRBJ2-7, with 9 nucleotides matching TRBD1. The CDR3 covers 13 residues. Germline V gene data show CDR1 as LNHDA and CDR2 as SQIVND (reference sequence). Germline trimming cut 8 bases from V and 2 bases from J; bases unmatched to any gene: 4. The variable domain in full, completed from reference TRBV19 and TRBJ2-7, reads DGGITQSPKYLFRKEGQNVTLSCEQNLNHDAMYWYRQDPGQGLRLIYYSQIVNDFQKGDIAEGYSVSREKKESFPLTVTSAQKNPTAFYLCASWDRVTYEQYFGPGTRLTVT.

CDR3 nucleotides: TGTGCCAGCAGCTTAGAGAGTCAGGGGGCCTACGAGCAGTACTTC. Encoded protein: CASSLESQGAYEQYF. V and J are TRBV11-2 and TRBJ2-7; 7 bases are a match to TRBD1. This CDR3 contains 15 residues. V lost 0 bases to trimming and J lost 2 bases; unmatched junction nucleotides: 4. CDR1 SGHAT and CDR2 FQNNGV come from the germline V gene.

The chain combines TRBV29-1 with TRBJ2-7, with 10 bases aligning to TRBD1. The CDR3 is 13 amino acids. Germline assignment: CDR1 SQVTM and CDR2 ANQGSEA. V lost 7 bases, J lost 2 bases, and 5 bases stayed unmatched. This CDR3 reads CSATGGVTYEQYF. CDR3 coding DNA: TGCAGCGCGACAGGGGGCGTTACCTACGAGCAGTACTTC.

The J gene is TRBJ2-1, the V gene TRBV5-6, with D tentatively TRBD2 (6 bases). The CDR3 extends over 14 amino acids. V was trimmed by 4 bases and J by 6 bases, leaving 14 bases between them. CDR1 is SGHDT and CDR2 is YYEEEE in the germline V gene. The DNA for the CDR3 is TGTGCCAGCAGCCTAGGCGGGGTCCTCAATGAGCAGTTCTTC. Encoded protein: CASSLGGVLNEQFF.

The chain is built from TRBV5-1 and TRBJ2-5, with a weak D call TRBD2 (6 bases). V was pared by 4 bases and J by 7 bases, with 17 bases between. The germline V gene encodes CDR1 SGHRS and CDR2 YFSETQ. The CDR3 covers 14 residues. Written as DNA, the CDR3 is TGCGCCAGCAGCCACGCGTCGGGGGAGGTGACCCAGTACTTC. Amino acid sequence: CASSHASGEVTQYF.